The 25 T cell receptor beta chains below all came from one sample that was sequenced in a study of regulatory T cells in long-lasting Graves disease. Time point described: newly diagnosed GD, antithyroid drugs for less than 3 months. Making the TCR library involved RNA that had been extracted from PBMCs. Combining iRepertoire HTBI primers with Arm-PCR of CDR3 regions, the authors built TCR beta libraries. MiXCR, applied by TCRdb to the multiplex PCR reads, yields one record per CDR3 protein. Of 450,000 to 650,000 distinct CDR3 sequences in the sample, around 16% are singletons; the top ten hold 25%. These data were likewise used in another study, on T cells in Graves' hyperthyroidism and ophthalmopathy.

Sequences were derived from peripheral blood mononuclear cells (PBMCs), sampled at new diagnosis, from a patient treated with antithyroid drugs. Every receptor here comes from a woman aged 40-65 years with Graves disease.

V and J are TRBV18 and TRBJ2-2, with 7 bases identical to TRBD2. The CDR3 has 16 amino acids. Trimming took 2 bases from V and 0 from J; bases not matched to a gene: 3. Germline V gene data show CDR1 as KGHSH and CDR2 as LQKENI. CDR3 sequence: CASSPISGANTGELFF. CDR3 bases: TGTGCCAGCTCACCAATCAGCGGGGCGAACACCGGGGAGCTGTTTTTT.

This clonotype was counted only a few times. The chain employs TRBV7-3 and TRBJ1-3; no firm D call. Deletions cut 2 bases from V and 2 bases from J, with 7 bases between. Germline V gives CDR1 SGHTA, CDR2 FQGTGA. This CDR3 has 14 amino acids. CDR3 sequence (DNA): TGTGCCAGCAGCTTATTGCACGCTGGAAACACCATATATTTT. This codes for CASSLLHAGNTIYF. The full variable domain, rest sourced from reference TRBV7-3 and TRBJ1-3, is GAGVSQTPSNKVTEKGKYVELRCDPISGHTALYWYRQSLGQGPEFLIYFQGTGAADDSGLPNDRFFAVRPEGSVSTLKIQRTERGDSAVYLCASSLLHAGNTIYFGEGSWLTVV.

Only a few counts were recorded for this clonotype. J is TRBJ1-1 and V is TRBV5-1; D is perhaps TRBD1 (6 bases). Germline values: CDR1 SGHRS, CDR2 YFSETQ. This CDR3 comprises 14 residues. Deletions cut 1 base from V and 5 bases from J, with 12 bases between. CDR3 nucleotide sequence: TGCGCCAGCAGCTTGTCCCCGACAGGAACTGAAGCTTTCTTT. Protein sequence: CASSLSPTGTEAFF.

The J gene is TRBJ2-3, the V gene TRBV30; D gene unclear. There are 13 residues in the CDR3. Germline values: CDR1 GTSNPN, CDR2 SVGIG (reference sequence). V lost 5 bases, J lost 1 base, and 10 bases lay in between. CDR3 loop: CAWVGYRTDTQYF. In DNA, the CDR3 is TGTGCCTGGGTAGGATACCGCACAGATACGCAGTATTTT.

This chain uses TRBV5-6 with TRBJ1-1; D is unresolved. Germline-derived CDR1 and CDR2 are SGHDT and YYEEEE. V lost 2 bases and J 3 bases, leaving 20 bases between the germline ends. The CDR3 length is 17 residues. The CDR3 coding sequence is TGTGCCAGCAGCTTTTATCCCCTAGGATGGGAATACACTGAAGCTTTCTTT. Its protein is CASSFYPLGWEYTEAFF.

This clonotype was counted at least ten times. V is TRBV24-1 and J is TRBJ2-5; D gene unclear. CDR1 is KGHDR, CDR2 SFDVKD, per germline. V gave up 5 bases and J gave up 2 bases, with 11 bases separating them. The CDR3 totals 14 residues. CDR3 region: CATSASGPQETQYF. The CDR3 DNA sequence: TGTGCCACCAGTGCTTCAGGACCGCAAGAGACCCAGTACTTC.

This clonotype has at least ten counts. The chain employs TRBV2 and TRBJ1-2, with 8 bases fitting TRBD1. Germline loops: CDR1 SNHLY, CDR2 FYNNEI. J was trimmed by 4 bases and V by 7 bases; bases with no gene match: 5. The CDR3 consists of 13 residues. DNA of the CDR3: TGTGCCAGCAAACGGACAGGGCTCTATGGCTACACCTTC. Its protein product is CASKRTGLYGYTF.

This clonotype has a count of ten or more. The V call is TRBV27, the J call TRBJ1-2; tentative D call: TRBD1 (5 bases). Germline values: CDR1 MNHEY, CDR2 SMNVEV (reference sequence). V was pared by 2 bases and J by 12 bases, with 16 bases between. The CDR3 totals 13 residues. CDR3 sequence: CASSLGDGKPNTF. Written as DNA, the CDR3 is TGTGCCAGCAGTTTAGGGGACGGCAAACCGAACACCTTC.

The table lists this clonotype with many counts. The chain combines TRBV6-5 with TRBJ2-1; TRBD2 matches 8 bases. CDR1 is MNHEY, CDR2 SVGAGI, per germline. Trimming took 0 bases from V and 0 from J; bases not matched to a gene: 10. The CDR3 totals 19 residues. The CDR3 DNA follows: TGTGCCAGCAGTTACTCGAGCGGGGCGGGGGGAAACTCCTACAATGAGCAGTTCTTC. Protein sequence: CASSYSSGAGGNSYNEQFF.

The chain combines TRBV6-1 with TRBJ2-1; a possible D gene is TRBD1 (6 bases). V lost 6 bases to trimming and J lost 3 bases, with 15 bases between them. The CDR3 length is 15 residues. Germline V CDR1 and CDR2: MNHNS, SASEGT. CDR3 coding DNA: TGTGCCAGCAGAAACCAGGGGTTTAGCTACAATGAGCAGTTCTTC. This sequence encodes CASRNQGFSYNEQFF.

The J gene is TRBJ1-4, the V gene TRBV5-6, with unresolved D. Germline V CDR1 and CDR2: SGHDT, YYEEEE. V was shortened by 0 bases and J by 8 bases, with 14 bases between the two germline ends. This CDR3 spans 15 amino acids. The CDR3 bases are TGTGCCAGCAGCTTGGAACGTCGGAGAGGAGAAAAACTGTTTTTT. Its translation is CASSLERRRGEKLFF.

This clonotype was picked up a small number of times. The rearrangement links TRBV5-1 to TRBJ2-7, with 10 bases fitting TRBD1. Per germline, CDR1 SGHRS and CDR2 YFSETQ. The CDR3 has 16 residues. V dropped 0 bases and J dropped 2; count of bases not matched to a gene: 5. The CDR3 DNA follows: TGCGCCAGCAGCTTGGCAGGGACAGGGGTACCCTACGAGCAGTACTTC. This gives the protein CASSLAGTGVPYEQYF. The full variable domain, its missing parts supplied by reference TRBV5-1 and TRBJ2-7, is KAGVTQTPRYLIKTRGQQVTLSCSPISGHRSVSWYQQTPGQGLQFLFEYFSETQRNKGNFPGRFSGRQFSNSRSEMNVSTLELGDSALYLCASSLAGTGVPYEQYFGPGTRLTVT.

This clonotype was seen repeatedly, ten times or more. The chain has TRBV5-1 and TRBJ1-2; tentatively, D is TRBD1 (5 bases). CDR3 length: 14 residues. Trimming removed 0 bases from V and 4 bases from J, with 10 bases in between. Germline CDR1 is SGHRS and CDR2 is YFSETQ. The CDR3 nucleotides read TGCGCCAGCAGCTTGGCGGGGGAGATCTATGGCTACACCTTC. Amino acid sequence: CASSLAGEIYGYTF.

Concerning this clonotype: A clone one base away is much larger, so this may be a read error. This rearrangement joins TRBV6-1 to TRBJ2-1, with D tentatively TRBD1 (6 bases). Germline V gene lookup returns CDR1 MNHNS and CDR2 SASEGT. The CDR3 is made up of 15 amino acids. CDR3 coding DNA: TGTGCCAGCAGGATACAGGGAAGCTCCTGCAATGAGCAGTTCTTC. Amino acids: CASRIQGSSCNEQFF.

This clonotype was counted a few times. The gene calls are TRBV20-1 and TRBJ2-5, with TRBD2 matching 10 bases. Germline CDR1 and CDR2: DFQATT and SNEGSKA (reference sequence). This CDR3 has 18 residues. V lost 0 bases to trimming and J lost 2 bases; unmatched junction nucleotides: 12. The CDR3 coding sequence is TGCAGTGCTAGAGATATTTGGGGTACTAGCGGGGTTCAAGAGACCCAGTACTTC. Translated, it gives CSARDIWGTSGVQETQYF.

This clonotype was recorded a few times. A much larger clonotype is one base distant, so this may be a read error. The chain has TRBV28 and TRBJ2-3, with D possibly being TRBD1 (5 bases). The CDR3 length is 14 residues. The germline CDR1 and CDR2 sequences are MDHEN and SYDVKM. CDR3 in DNA: TGTGCCAGCAGTTTGATCGCAGGGCCAGATGCGCAGTATTTT. It encodes CASSLIAGPDAQYF. Combining the CDR3 with reference TRBV28 and TRBJ2-3 gives the whole variable domain DVKVTQSSRYLVKRTGEKVFLECVQDMDHENMFWYRQDPGLGLRLIYFSYDVKMKEKGDIPEGYSVSREKKERFSLILESASTNQTSMYLCASSLIAGPDAQYFGPGTRLTVL.

This rearrangement joins TRBV5-1 to TRBJ1-4; a weak D match, TRBD1 (6 bases). The CDR3 loop spans 15 amino acids. Germline V gene data show CDR1 as SGHRS and CDR2 as YFSETQ. V lost 3 bases to trimming and J lost 4 bases, with 13 bases between them. CDR3 sequence: CASSSQGGDNEKLFF. In nucleotides, the CDR3 is TGCGCCAGCAGCTCACAGGGTGGGGATAATGAAAAACTGTTTTTT.

The V and J genes are TRBV20-1 and TRBJ1-6; D uncertain. Germline V gene lookup returns CDR1 DFQATT and CDR2 SNEGSKA (reference sequence). The germline V and J ends were trimmed by 5 bases and 7 bases, with 18 bases remaining between them. The CDR3 spans 15 residues. The CDR3 spells CSASREEFINSPLHF. The CDR3 region has the DNA TGCAGTGCTTCCCGGGAGGAGTTTATAAATTCACCCCTCCACTTT.

This clonotype was counted ten times or more. This chain connects TRBV2 to TRBJ2-2, with D hard to call. V was clipped by 2 bases and J by 7 bases, with 11 bases between them. Germline CDR1 reads SNHLY; CDR2 reads FYNNEI. CDR3 length: 14 residues. CDR3 in amino acids: CASSEKGGNGELFF. CDR3 coding DNA: TGTGCCAGCAGTGAAAAGGGTGGGAACGGGGAGCTGTTTTTT.

This clonotype was observed a handful of times. One base away lies a much larger clone, so this may be a sequencing read error. V gene TRBV6-1 combines with J gene TRBJ1-1, with a possible D match to TRBD1 (5 bases). The V end was cut by 6 bases, the J end by 0 bases, with 11 bases between. This CDR3 is built from 14 residues. Germline V gene lookup returns CDR1 MNHNS and CDR2 SASEGT. The CDR3 loop is CASRSGRMNTEAFF. The CDR3 DNA reads as TGTGCCAGCAGATCGGGACGGATGAACACTGAAGCTTTCTTT.

This clonotype appeared many times. The J gene is TRBJ1-2, the V gene TRBV18, with D uncertain. V dropped 8 bases and J dropped 3 bases, with 7 bases sitting between them. This CDR3 spans 11 amino acids. CDR1 is KGHSH, CDR2 LQKENI, per germline. The DNA of the CDR3 is TGTGCCAGCAGAAGGGACTATGGCTACACCTTC. As protein: CASRRDYGYTF.

This sequence joins TRBV7-9 and TRBJ1-2; no clear D. The V gene lost 4 bases and the J gene lost 5 bases, with 14 bases spanning the gap. CDR3 length equals 14 residues. Germline CDR1 and CDR2: SEHNR and FQNEAQ (reference sequence). As DNA, the CDR3 is TGTGCCAGCAGCTCCACCGAGGCTCTTTATGGCTACACCTTC. Translation gives CASSSTEALYGYTF.

V usage is TRBV20-1 and J usage is TRBJ2-3, with D hard to call. This CDR3 has 15 amino acids. V lost 0 bases to trimming and J lost 3 bases, with 13 bases between them. The germline CDR1 and CDR2 sequences are DFQATT and SNEGSKA (reference sequence). As DNA, the CDR3 is TGCAGTGCTAGAGATCTGGCGCTGGCGACAGATACGCAGTATTTT. Translating gives CSARDLALATDTQYF.

This clonotype showed up many times. V usage is TRBV7-9 and J usage is TRBJ2-1, with D perhaps matching TRBD2 (6 bases). Trimming left V 2 bases short and J 2 bases short, with 19 bases between. CDR3 length: 18 residues. Looked up from germline, CDR1 is SEHNR and CDR2 is FQNEAQ (reference sequence). The CDR3 is CASSLTAARGLTYNEQFF. As DNA, the CDR3 is TGTGCCAGCAGCTTAACGGCCGCCCGGGGGTTAACCTACAATGAGCAGTTCTTC.

The chain's CDR3 is CASSYRLDQPQHF. In nucleotides, the CDR3 is TGTGCCAGCAGTTACAGGTTGGACCAGCCCCAGCATTTT. The chain has TRBV6-2 or TRBV6-3 and TRBJ1-5, with D unclear. In germline, CDR1 is MNHEY, CDR2 SVGEGT. The CDR3 contains 13 residues. The V end lost 2 bases, the J end lost 7 bases, and 9 bases lay between the germline ends.